These 3 T cell receptor beta chains were sequenced from one sample in a study of TIL therapy for anti-PD-1-resistant metastatic lung cancer. The libraries were made with immunoSEQ v3. Sequenced by immunoSEQ multiplex PCR; TCRdb stores in-frame clones only, minus some. The sample has around 100,000 clones; around three fifths are singletons. Regarding time point: pre-treatment sample, taken before nivolumab and TIL therapy. Pleural nodules or supraclavicular lymph nodes made up most of the excised metastases sampled. This sample comprised tumor tissue, obtained at baseline. These receptors all come from a person between 25 and 79 years old with non-small cell lung cancer.

The chain links TRBV30 to TRBJ2-4; D may be TRBD2 (5 bases). This CDR3 has 13 amino acids. Trimming pared 4 bases from V and 7 bases from J, leaving 14 bases between. Germline V lookup: CDR1 GTSNPN, CDR2 SVGIG (reference sequence). This CDR3 reads CAWTETAENIQYF. CDR3 DNA sequence: TGTGCCTGGACGGAAACAGCGGAGAACATTCAGTACTTC.

Here the CDR3 reads CASSIVEGGYTF. DNA of the CDR3: TGTGCCAGTAGTATAGTAGAGGGTGGCTACACCTTC. This chain uses TRBV19 with TRBJ1-2; no reliable D call. V lost 1 base, J lost 7 bases, and 7 bases lay in between. CDR1 and CDR2 (germline): LNHDA, SQIVND (reference sequence). The CDR3 runs to 12 residues.

DNA of the CDR3: TGTGCCAGCACGACTAACAGGGACCGTGGCTACACCTTC. Its translation is CASTTNRDRGYTF. The J gene is TRBJ1-2, the V gene TRBV3-1 (or the pseudogene TRBV3-2), with D tentatively TRBD1 (6 bases). V lost 7 bases, J lost 7 bases, and 16 bases lay in between. Germline V gene lookup returns CDR1 LGHDT and CDR2 YNNKEL (reference sequence). The CDR3 covers 13 residues.